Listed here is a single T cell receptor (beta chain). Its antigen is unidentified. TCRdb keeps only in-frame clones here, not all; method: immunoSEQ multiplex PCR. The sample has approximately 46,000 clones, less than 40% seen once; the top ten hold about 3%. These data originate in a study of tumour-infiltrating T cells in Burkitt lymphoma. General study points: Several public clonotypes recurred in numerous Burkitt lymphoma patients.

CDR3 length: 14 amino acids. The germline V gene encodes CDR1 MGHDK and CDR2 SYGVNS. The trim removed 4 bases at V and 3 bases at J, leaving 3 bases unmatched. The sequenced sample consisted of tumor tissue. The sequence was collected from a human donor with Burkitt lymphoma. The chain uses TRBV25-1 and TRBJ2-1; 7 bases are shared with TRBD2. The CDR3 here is CASSGRGNYNEQFF. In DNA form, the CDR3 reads TGTGCCAGCAGTGGGCGGGGGAACTACAATGAGCAGTTCTTC.